This TCR beta chain was profiled in a study of blood T cell repertoires in COVID-19. Donors in Cohort 3 who had recovered were those with two negative PCRs, healthcare professional clearance, or resolution of their symptoms. Assay: immunoSEQ multiplex PCR; the TCRdb copy retains only in-frame clones and omits some. The sample includes approximately 260,000 clones, about 90% of them seen just once. J was trimmed by 0 bases and V by 3 bases; bases with no gene match: 8. The CDR3 sequence is 17 residues long. The rearrangement links TRBV23-1 to TRBJ2-4; the match to TRBD1 covers 7 bases. TRBV23-1 qualifies as an ORF whose function is uncertain. The sequenced sample was PBMCs or T cells enriched from blood (not recorded which). This TCR derives from a woman between 18 and 30 years old who had recovered from COVID-19. CDR3 nucleotide sequence: TGCGCCAGCAGTCAGCGCCGGGACAGACTAGCCAAAAACATTCAGTACTTC. Translated, it gives CASSQRRDRLAKNIQYF.